One sample yielded the 18 T cell receptor beta chains listed below, sequenced in a study of control samples from healthy donors and cancer patients. Produced via immunoSEQ multiplex PCR; TCRdb's table is partial and in-frame only. The sample lists fewer than 200,000 clones, around 93% occurring once. Sequenced material: blood. Every receptor here comes from a man aged 18 to 35 in good health.

The chain is built from TRBV5-1 and TRBJ2-2; 7 bases are a match to TRBD1. V was clipped by 8 bases and J by 0 bases; unmatched bases: 4. Germline V lookup: CDR1 SGHRS, CDR2 YFSETQ. The CDR3 totals 14 residues. Here the CDR3 DNA reads TGCGCCAGTAGGGACAGCCCGAACACCGGGGAGCTGTTTTTT. Translating gives CASRDSPNTGELFF.

The genes are TRBV24-1 and TRBJ1-4; D not resolved. V was pared by 0 bases and J by 2 bases, with 18 bases between. The CDR3 consists of 19 residues. Germline loops: CDR1 KGHDR, CDR2 SFDVKD. Here the CDR3 DNA reads TGTGCCACCAGTGATTTGACCCGGGCCCAAAACGGGACTAATGAAAAACTGTTTTTT. Amino acids: CATSDLTRAQNGTNEKLFF.

CDR3 region: CASSLNQGLTEAFF. In DNA form, the CDR3 reads TGTGCCAGCAGCTTAAACCAGGGATTGACTGAAGCTTTCTTT. The chain couples TRBV11-2 to TRBJ1-1; D might be TRBD1 (5 bases). CDR1 is SGHAT, CDR2 FQNNGV, per germline. V dropped 2 bases and J dropped 5 bases, with 12 bases sitting between them. CDR3 size: 14 residues.

The V gene is TRBV19, the J gene TRBJ1-2; no reliable D call. V lost 2 bases, J lost 6 bases, and 7 bases lay in between. The CDR3 is 12 residues long. Germline V gene lookup returns CDR1 LNHDA and CDR2 SQIVND (reference sequence). CDR3 residues: CASSITGNGYTF. In nucleotides, the CDR3 is TGTGCCAGTAGTATAACTGGGAATGGCTACACCTTC.

This chain uses TRBV3-1 (or the pseudogene TRBV3-2) with TRBJ1-1; possible D gene TRBD1, 6 bases. V shed 0 bases and J shed 1 base, with 9 bases lying between them. CDR3 length: 15 residues. CDR1 is LGHDT, CDR2 YNNKEL, per germline (reference sequence). The CDR3 bases are TGTGCCAGCAGCCAAGACGGGGGGCAGAACACTGAAGCTTTCTTT. It translates to CASSQDGGQNTEAFF.

The chain carries TRBV11-2 and TRBJ2-7; D is undetermined. CDR1 is SGHAT, CDR2 FQNNGV, per germline. The CDR3 runs 12 residues. The V and J ends lost 1 base and 2 bases respectively, with 3 bases between them. As DNA, the CDR3 is TGTGCCAGCAGCTTAGCTACCTACGAGCAGTACTTC. The encoded protein is CASSLATYEQYF.

The CDR3 DNA follows: TGTGCCAGCAGTCCAGGGTATACGCAGTATTTT. Translating it yields CASSPGYTQYF. The chain links TRBV2 to TRBJ2-3; TRBD1 is a possible D gene (5 bases). The ends were cut back, 5 bases at V and 7 bases at J, with 7 bases in the middle. This CDR3 comprises 11 residues. Germline CDR1 is SNHLY and CDR2 is FYNNEI.

The chain employs TRBV2 and TRBJ1-6; D gene unclear. V was cut by 9 bases and J by 9 bases, with 15 bases left in between. Looked up from germline, CDR1 is SNHLY and CDR2 is FYNNEI. The CDR3 contains 13 residues. The CDR3 nucleotides are TGTGCCAGTATAAGTTTCGAGACTTCACCCCTCCACTTT. It specifies CASISFETSPLHF.

V gene TRBV4-2 combines with J gene TRBJ1-4, with a possible D match to TRBD1 (5 bases). Germline lookup yields CDR1 LGHNA and CDR2 YNFKEQ. Trimming took 1 base from V and 0 from J, leaving 12 bases between them. The CDR3 spans 17 residues. Written as DNA, the CDR3 is TGTGCCAGCAGCCAAGTCACAGGCGACGCAACTAATGAAAAACTGTTTTTT. Amino acids: CASSQVTGDATNEKLFF.

This chain joins TRBV19 and TRBJ2-5; D might be TRBD2 (7 bases). The CDR3 totals 16 residues. The germline CDR1 and CDR2 sequences are LNHDA and SQIVND (reference sequence). Trimming left V 6 bases short and J 2 bases short, with 19 bases between. CDR3 region: CASSLLGGALQETQYF. The DNA for the CDR3 is TGTGCCAGTAGCCTACTTGGGGGGGCCCTACAAGAGACCCAGTACTTC.

In DNA form, the CDR3 reads TGTGCCAGCAGCTTAACGTCGGGACTAGCGGGGAGTAGGACCGGGGAGCTGTTTTTT. This translates into CASSLTSGLAGSRTGELFF. The chain links TRBV7-3 to TRBJ2-2; the match to TRBD2 covers 13 bases. V lost 0 bases to trimming and J lost 5 bases; unmatched junction nucleotides: 9. The CDR3 consists of 19 residues. The V gene's germline CDR1 is SGHTA and CDR2 FQGTGA.

The V gene is TRBV6-5, the J gene TRBJ1-6; tentatively, D is TRBD1 (5 bases). Germline CDR1 reads MNHEY; CDR2 reads SVGAGI. V dropped 8 bases and J dropped 10 bases, with 21 bases sitting between them. This CDR3 has 15 amino acids. The CDR3 bases are TGTGCCAGCCTCCCGAGGGCGCAGGGATCATCACCCCTCCACTTT. Its translation is CASLPRAQGSSPLHF.

The chain uses TRBV25-1 and TRBJ1-1; a weak D match, TRBD1 (6 bases). The CDR3 consists of 16 residues. V shed 4 bases and J shed 0 bases, with 15 bases lying between them. Germline assignment: CDR1 MGHDK and CDR2 SYGVNS. The CDR3 loop reads CASSGGLTSMNTEAFF. The CDR3, as DNA: TGTGCCAGCAGTGGGGGGCTTACTTCTATGAACACTGAAGCTTTCTTT.

This clone was seen only once. The genes are TRBV7-3 and TRBJ2-2; TRBD1 matches at 10 bases. The V segment lost 3 bases and the J segment 7 bases; nucleotides outside the gene matches: 8. Germline CDR1 is SGHTA and CDR2 is FQGTGA. The CDR3 is 16 amino acids. CDR3 coding DNA: TGTGCCAGCAGCTTCACCGGGACAGGGGCGGGCGGGGAGCTGTTTTTT. It codes for CASSFTGTGAGGELFF.

The V call is TRBV18, the J call TRBJ1-5; no firm D call. The CDR3 consists of 14 residues. Germline V lookup: CDR1 KGHSH, CDR2 LQKENI. Trimming took off 1 base at V and 6 bases at J, with 10 bases between the two ends. The CDR3 region has the DNA TGTGCCAGCTCACCACAAGACGGGATTCAGCCCCAGCATTTT. As protein: CASSPQDGIQPQHF.

The chain links TRBV15 to TRBJ1-2; TRBD1 agrees at 7 bases. The CDR3 is 16 amino acids. V trimming: 0 bases; J trimming: 4 bases; junction bases outside the gene matches: 8. CDR1 and CDR2 from the germline V gene are LNHNV and YYDKDF (reference sequence). Written as DNA, the CDR3 is TGTGCCACCAGCAGAGATCCGTTCGACAGGGTCTATGGCTACACCTTC. Its translation is CATSRDPFDRVYGYTF.

This clone has only a few counts. The chain carries TRBV7-8 and TRBJ1-5; 8 nucleotides agree with TRBD1. V gave up 1 base and J gave up 5 bases; unmatched junction bases: 4. This CDR3 region has 15 residues. Germline CDR1 and CDR2: SGHVS and FQNEAQ. The CDR3 bases are TGTGCCAGCAGCTTAGGCTCAGGGGGCTATCAGCCCCAGCATTTT. The encoded protein is CASSLGSGGYQPQHF.

The sample holds one count of this clone. This rearrangement joins TRBV12-3 or TRBV12-4 to TRBJ1-2; D ambiguous. Trimming took off 7 bases at V and 7 bases at J, with 13 bases between the two ends. This CDR3 spans 12 amino acids. The CDR3 coding sequence is TGTGCCAGCACCTTCGGCATGGGTGGCTACACCTTC. It yields the protein CASTFGMGGYTF.